This T cell receptor beta chain comes out of a study of CDR3 diversity in severe acne. Details on this clonotype: A much larger clone lies one base from this, so it may be a read error.

TCRdb processed the PCR reads anew with MiXCR; each CDR3 protein has one entry. The table includes some 90,000 distinct CDR3 sequences, over 45% detected once. V was trimmed by 2 bases and J by 2 bases, leaving 19 bases between them. The CDR3 has 16 amino acids. Germline V gene data show CDR1 as DFQATT and CDR2 as SNEGSKA (reference sequence). The sample was blood. This TCR derives from a male donor in good health, serving as a control. This chain links TRBV20-1 with TRBJ2-7, with a tentative D call TRBD1 (5 bases). The CDR3 reads CSARRSQGLPTYEQYF. The DNA for the CDR3 is TGCAGTGCTAGAAGGTCGCAGGGCCTACCCACCTACGAGCAGTACTTC.